This T cell receptor (beta chain) comes out of a study of T cell responses to AZD1222 COVID-19 vaccine. Study overall: Analyses pooled second doses at about 4 or about 12 weeks.

As regards this clone: Its antigen is not identified.

V gave up 8 bases and J gave up 4 bases, with 17 bases separating them. Per the germline V gene, CDR1 is MNHEY and CDR2 is SVGAGI. This CDR3 has 15 residues. Sequenced by immunoSEQ multiplex PCR; TCRdb stores in-frame clones only, minus some. The sample includes 150,000 to 200,000 clones, roughly 88% seen only once; the top ten take over 6%. Study findings and constraints: Repertoires were collected only later (after the peak T cell response had occurred). Of spike-specific TCRs, nearly half reportedly target regions left unmutated in variants. Spike-wide vaccine-associated CD4 TCRs dominated at 160-218 and 743-854.

The sequence derives from an adult in good health. This chain joins TRBV6-5 and TRBJ1-4; D remains unclear. The sequencing here drew on peripheral blood, taken on day 0 of AZD1222 vaccination. The chain's CDR3 is CASQEGTRLNEKLFF. As DNA, the CDR3 is TGTGCCAGCCAGGAAGGCACGAGACTTAATGAAAAACTGTTTTTT.